This TCR beta chain was sequenced in a study of regulatory T cells in long-lasting Graves disease. Study context: Antithyroid drug exposure in newly diagnosed Graves' patients had lasted under 3 months. Findings of the study overall: Lower TCR diversity was seen in persistent Graves' patients than in newly diagnosed ones.

This clonotype was found many times. What it recognizes is unknown. According to the study, TCR beta libraries were built with iRepertoire HTBI primers and CDR3-region Arm-PCR. One entry per CDR3 protein, called by TCRdb with MiXCR from the multiplex PCR reads. Of some 240,000 distinct CDR3 sequences in the sample, less than 20% were seen once. Time point defined: newly diagnosed GD, antithyroid drugs for less than 3 months. Researchers made the TCR library from RNA that was extracted from PBMCs. Roughly 8.2-milliliter peripheral blood samples went into EDTA tubes. J gave up 3 bases and V 7 bases, and 11 bases lay outside the gene matches. The CDR3 consists of 16 residues. Germline CDR1 MDHEN, CDR2 SYDVKM. Another study also made use of these data, one on T cells in Graves' hyperthyroidism and ophthalmopathy. That investigation notes: The HTBI primer set was used in a first-round RT-PCR of the TCR CDR3.

The TCR was taken from a woman under 40 with Graves disease. The sample here was peripheral blood mononuclear cells (PBMCs), taken at new diagnosis, from a patient treated with antithyroid drugs. This sequence joins TRBV28 and TRBJ2-2; 7 nucleotides align to TRBD1. Here the CDR3 DNA reads TGTGCCAGCAACTCAAGGTGGCAGGGGGACACCGGGGAGCTGTTTTTT. Its translation: CASNSRWQGDTGELFF.